The clone carrying this T cell receptor (beta chain) was detected many times. Antigen: not known. The V gene's germline CDR1 is SGHVS and CDR2 FQNEAQ. The CDR3 sequence is 14 residues long. With 1 base removed from V and 3 bases from J, the gap between germline ends came to 9 bases. Diagnoses rested on clinical symptoms, serum thyroxine and TRAb, thyroid ultrasound and orbital computed tomography. This sample was taken from a study of T cells in Graves' hyperthyroidism and ophthalmopathy. Whole-study findings and limits: The model foresaw ophthalmopathy a median around 6 months prior to onset.

Amplified regions were TCR beta CDR3 sequences from RNA transcripts. TCR CDR3 regions were first amplified by RT-PCR with HTBI primers. TCRdb reprocessed the multiplex PCR reads via MiXCR and lists one record per CDR3 protein. The sample includes more than 500,000 distinct CDR3 sequences, about 16% of them seen just once. This clonotype was obtained from a woman in her thirties with Graves' ophthalmopathy. Sample: blood. This chain joins TRBV7-8 and TRBJ1-1; no firm D call. CDR3 nucleotides: TGTGCCAGCAGCTTAGATAGACGGGACACTGAAGCTTTCTTT. This sequence encodes CASSLDRRDTEAFF.